These 2 T cell receptor beta chains were all obtained from the same sample, sequenced in a study of blood T cell repertoires in COVID-19. The repertoire was sequenced with immunoSEQ multiplex PCR; TCRdb's copy has only in-frame clones and lacks some. The table has over 350,000 clones, 70% to 90% seen once. The sample consisted of PBMCs or T cells enriched from blood (not recorded which). The receptors come from a young woman with acute COVID-19.

CDR3 sequence reads: CASSPSGNTIYF. For the CDR3, the DNA is TGTGCCAGCAGCCCGTCTGGAAACACCATATATTTT. The rearrangement uses TRBV5-5 and TRBJ1-3; D remains unclear. The CDR3 is 12 amino acids. Germline CDR1 and CDR2: SGHKS and YYEKEE (reference sequence). V dropped 4 bases and J dropped 1 base, with 3 bases sitting between them.

V and J are TRBV7-2 and TRBJ1-2; possible D gene TRBD1, 5 bases. With 1 base removed from V and 8 bases from J, the gap between germline ends came to 11 bases. Germline values: CDR1 SGHTA, CDR2 FQGNSA. This CDR3 is 13 amino acids long. The chain's CDR3 is CASSLVLTEGYTF. The CDR3 region has the DNA TGTGCCAGCAGCTTAGTTTTGACAGAGGGCTACACCTTC.